These T cell receptor beta chains were read from a single sample in a study of CD8+CD57+ T cells in acquired aplastic anemia. Via MiXCR, TCRdb re-called the reads, giving one row per CDR3 protein. Found here are 110,000 or so distinct CDR3 sequences, around 49% of them singletons; the top ten hold around a third. The source material was sorted CD4+, CD8+, or CD8+CD57+ T cells (not recorded which) from PBMCs. These receptors were obtained from a human donor in good health, serving as a control. The conserved cysteine and the conserved F or W are not part of the CDR3 here.

v_call,cdr3_aa
TRBV11-2,ASSPQEISTDTQY
TRBV7-2,ASSFGSGWETQY
TRBV10-3,AISDRGVRVRGEQY
TRBV5-4,ASSLARLAGGVQYEQF
TRBV6-2/TRBV6-3,ASSYGTSQGNEQF
TRBV29-1,SVELAGIQETQY
TRBV7-2,ASSLGAQY
TRBV20-1,SASPFSGNQPQH
TRBV7-9,ASSPGQGRVDGYT
TRBV20-1,SARPPTGNTEAF
TRBV24-1,ATSDWSEQQF